The 23 T cell receptor beta chains in this list originate from one sample, sequenced in a study of shared clonotypes between healthy human individuals. Sequenced by immunoSEQ multiplex PCR; TCRdb stores in-frame clones only, minus some. The table lists around 2,000,000 clones, 95% of them singletons. The material sequenced was naive CD4+ T cells sorted from blood. Subset given: CD45RA+ positively selected. The receptors originated from a man aged 18 to 35 in good health.

The J gene is TRBJ2-2, the V gene TRBV5-1, with 7 bases matching TRBD2. Trimming at V came to 5 bases and at J to 3 bases, leaving 7 bases not matched to a gene. This CDR3 is 15 amino acids long. CDR1 and CDR2 (germline): SGHRS, YFSETQ. This CDR3 reads CASRTAGADTGELFF. CDR3 in DNA: TGCGCCAGCAGGACGGCGGGAGCGGACACCGGGGAGCTGTTTTTT.

The chain employs TRBV27 and TRBJ1-2, with D possibly TRBD1 on 5 matching bases. The CDR3 covers 17 residues. From germline, CDR1 is MNHEY and CDR2 SMNVEV (reference sequence). The V end was cut by 4 bases, the J end by 6 bases, with 24 bases between. CDR3 bases: TGTGCCAGCAGTTCCTACACCAAGGGGAAGTCCATGAATGGCTACACCTTC. It codes for CASSSYTKGKSMNGYTF.

This rearrangement joins TRBV11-2 to TRBJ2-2; perhaps TRBD2 as D (6 bases). The CDR3 contains 16 residues. CDR1 is SGHAT, CDR2 FQNNGV, per germline. V was pared by 5 bases and J by 6 bases, with 19 bases between. The CDR3 reads CASSPQAGTVAGELFF. Here the CDR3 DNA reads TGTGCCAGCAGCCCCCAAGCGGGTACGGTCGCCGGGGAGCTGTTTTTT.

V usage is TRBV7-2 and J usage is TRBJ2-5, with a tentative D call TRBD2 (5 bases). The V and J ends lost 6 bases and 4 bases respectively, with 12 bases between them. Germline values: CDR1 SGHTA, CDR2 FQGNSA. There are 13 residues in the CDR3. The CDR3 DNA reads as TGTGCCAGCAGTTCTAGCTTTTCAGAGACCCAGTACTTC. Translated: CASSSSFSETQYF.

The chain recombines TRBV28 with TRBJ2-3, with a possible D match to TRBD2 (6 bases). There are 13 residues in the CDR3. Germline CDR1 MDHEN, CDR2 SYDVKM. V dropped 8 bases and J dropped 4 bases, with 13 bases sitting between them. This CDR3 is CASRRDGADTQYF. DNA for the CDR3: TGTGCCAGCCGGCGGGACGGGGCAGATACGCAGTATTTT.

The chain joins TRBV18 to TRBJ2-5; weak D call: TRBD1 (6 bases). Germline-derived CDR1 and CDR2 are KGHSH and LQKENI. V was shortened by 3 bases and J by 5 bases, with 16 bases between the two germline ends. The CDR3 is made up of 15 amino acids. The CDR3 is CASSPQQGPRETQYF. The CDR3 DNA sequence: TGTGCCAGCTCACCCCAACAGGGACCGAGGGAGACCCAGTACTTC.

The V and J genes are TRBV2 and TRBJ1-4; D gene ambiguous. Germline values: CDR1 SNHLY, CDR2 FYNNEI. V shed 8 bases and J shed 3 bases, with 13 bases lying between them. The CDR3 spans 14 residues. Written as DNA, the CDR3 is TGTGCCAGCGGGAGGGAGGGCCCTAATGAAAAACTGTTTTTT. Translation: CASGREGPNEKLFF.

This chain joins TRBV7-9 and TRBJ2-7, with D possibly TRBD1 on 5 matching bases. The CDR3 covers 16 residues. Germline CDR1 reads SEHNR; CDR2 reads FQNEAQ (reference sequence). V lost 6 bases, J lost 3 bases, and 21 bases lay in between. DNA of the CDR3: TGTGCCAGCAGTCCAAGGGGCGGCACGATCTTCTACGAGCAGTACTTC. Protein sequence: CASSPRGGTIFYEQYF.

J is TRBJ1-1 and V is TRBV19, with a weak D call TRBD1 (5 bases). V gave up 5 bases and J gave up 3 bases, with 13 bases separating them. This CDR3 is built from 14 residues. The germline V gene has CDR1 LNHDA and CDR2 SQIVND (reference sequence). The CDR3 spells CASSGGNGYTEAFF. The CDR3 DNA is TGTGCCAGTAGTGGGGGGAATGGTTACACTGAAGCTTTCTTT.

V gene TRBV9 combines with J gene TRBJ1-1; TRBD1 aligns across 8 bases. Germline values: CDR1 SGDLS, CDR2 YYNGEE. J gave up 1 base and V 0 bases, and 5 bases lay outside the gene matches. The CDR3 consists of 16 residues. This CDR3 is CASSVASQGGNTEAFF. CDR3 sequence (DNA): TGTGCCAGCAGCGTAGCATCACAGGGGGGGAACACTGAAGCTTTCTTT.

As to this clone: Distinct nucleotide sequences in the sample also encode this CDR3. This sequence joins TRBV19 and TRBJ2-5; tentative D call: TRBD2 (5 bases). V was shortened by 5 bases and J by 5 bases, with 9 bases between the two germline ends. Germline CDR1 reads LNHDA; CDR2 reads SQIVND (reference sequence). This CDR3 region has 12 residues. CDR3 residues: CASSFGGETQYF. CDR3 nucleotides: TGTGCCAGTAGTTTTGGCGGGGAGACCCAGTACTTC. Looking up the rest from reference TRBV19 and TRBJ2-5 gives the full variable domain: DGGITQSPKYLFRKEGQNVTLSCEQNLNHDAMYWYRQDPGQGLRLIYYSQIVNDFQKGDIAEGYSVSREKKESFPLTVTSAQKNPTAFYLCASSFGGETQYFGPGTRLLVL.

V and J are TRBV5-1 and TRBJ2-1; D possibly corresponds to TRBD2 (6 bases). Germline assignment: CDR1 SGHRS and CDR2 YFSETQ. The CDR3 consists of 16 residues. The germline V and J ends were trimmed by 4 bases and 0 bases, with 14 bases remaining between them. The chain's CDR3 is CASSPGTGISYNEQFF. The CDR3 DNA is TGCGCCAGCAGCCCCGGGACTGGCATCTCCTACAATGAGCAGTTCTTC.

This rearrangement joins TRBV7-2 to TRBJ1-3; TRBD1 is a possible D gene (6 bases). This CDR3 spans 16 amino acids. Between the trimmed V and J ends, which lost 0 bases and 2 bases, there was a span of 11 bases. The V gene's germline CDR1 is SGHTA and CDR2 FQGNSA. CDR3 bases: TGTGCCAGCAGCTTAGCCCCACAGGGACCTGGAAACACCATATATTTT. Amino acid sequence: CASSLAPQGPGNTIYF.

This chain uses TRBV5-8 with TRBJ2-7; TRBD1 matches at 11 bases. Germline CDR1 is SGHTS and CDR2 is YDEGEE. Trimming at V came to 1 base and at J to 3 bases, leaving 6 bases not matched to a gene. The CDR3 has 16 amino acids. The CDR3 sequence is CASSLSIGTGGYEQYF. The DNA of the CDR3 is TGTGCCAGCAGCTTGAGCATCGGGACAGGGGGCTACGAGCAGTACTTC.

V and J are TRBV5-1 and TRBJ1-4; D remains ambiguous. Germline assignment: CDR1 SGHRS and CDR2 YFSETQ. V lost 0 bases and J lost 5, with 11 bases in between. This CDR3 is built from 15 residues. The CDR3 region is CASSLDFLTNEKLFF. The CDR3, as DNA: TGCGCCAGCAGCTTGGATTTCCTTACAAATGAAAAACTGTTTTTT.

V usage is TRBV7-2 and J usage is TRBJ2-5; the match to TRBD1 covers 11 bases. CDR1 is SGHTA, CDR2 FQGNSA, per germline. This CDR3 region has 20 residues. The V segment lost 0 bases and the J segment 4 bases; nucleotides outside the gene matches: 16. This CDR3 is CASSLAPMVPGTGGRETQYF. The CDR3 nucleotides are TGTGCCAGCAGCTTAGCCCCTATGGTGCCAGGGACAGGGGGTCGAGAGACCCAGTACTTC.

This clone was found a few times. The chain recombines TRBV7-2 with TRBJ1-5; 8 bases fit TRBD1. Germline V gene lookup returns CDR1 SGHTA and CDR2 FQGNSA. The CDR3 consists of 15 residues. V lost 4 bases to trimming and J lost 4 bases; unmatched junction nucleotides: 6. CDR3 coding DNA: TGTGCCAGCAGCTATACGGGACAGGTTAATCAGCCCCAGCATTTT. It yields the protein CASSYTGQVNQPQHF.

The J gene is TRBJ2-6, the V gene TRBV11-2; 10 nucleotides align to TRBD2. This CDR3 region has 17 residues. Germline CDR1 SGHAT, CDR2 FQNNGV. The junction had 8 bases not matched to a gene; V was cut back by 5 bases and J by 4 bases. For the CDR3, the DNA is TGTGCCAGCAGCCCTCTAGCGGGAGTATCCGGGGCCAACGTCCTGACTTTC. It is translated as CASSPLAGVSGANVLTF.

This clone has just one count. V gene TRBV28 combines with J gene TRBJ1-5; TRBD1 agrees at 7 bases. J gave up 4 bases and V 8 bases, and 8 bases lay outside the gene matches. Per the germline V gene, CDR1 is MDHEN and CDR2 is SYDVKM. This CDR3 region has 14 residues. The CDR3 DNA reads as TGTGCCAGCGAAATCCTACAGGGGAATCAGCCCCAGCATTTT. Translating it yields CASEILQGNQPQHF.

This sequence joins TRBV25-1 and TRBJ1-6; weak D call: TRBD1 (6 bases). There are 18 residues in the CDR3. Trimming pared 4 bases from V and 0 bases from J, leaving 16 bases between. Germline assignment: CDR1 MGHDK and CDR2 SYGVNS. The CDR3 loop is CASSATGTSSSYNSPLHF. For the CDR3, the DNA is TGTGCCAGCAGTGCGACCGGGACAAGTAGCTCCTATAATTCACCCCTCCACTTT.

V gene TRBV5-1 combines with J gene TRBJ2-2, with no clear D. V was trimmed by 1 base and J by 0 bases, leaving 7 bases between them. The CDR3 has 15 amino acids. Germline CDR1 SGHRS, CDR2 YFSETQ. The CDR3 nucleotides are TGCGCCAGCAGCTTGCGTGGGACGAACACCGGGGAGCTGTTTTTT. Protein product: CASSLRGTNTGELFF. Looking up the rest from reference TRBV5-1 and TRBJ2-2 gives the full variable domain: KAGVTQTPRYLIKTRGQQVTLSCSPISGHRSVSWYQQTPGQGLQFLFEYFSETQRNKGNFPGRFSGRQFSNSRSEMNVSTLELGDSALYLCASSLRGTNTGELFFGEGSRLTVL.

On this clone itself: A clone one base away is much larger, so this may be a read error. In the same sample, other DNA sequences code for this CDR3. V and J are TRBV9 and TRBJ2-7, with D unclear. Trimming took off 3 bases at V and 0 bases at J, with 4 bases between the two ends. The CDR3 runs 12 residues. In germline, CDR1 is SGDLS, CDR2 YYNGEE. CDR3 residues: CASSGSSYEQYF. CDR3 sequence (DNA): TGTGCCAGCAGCGGCAGCTCCTACGAGCAGTACTTC.

The genes are TRBV6-5 and TRBJ2-1; D unclear. Germline V gene data show CDR1 as MNHEY and CDR2 as SVGAGI. The CDR3 consists of 14 residues. Trimming stripped 6 bases from V and 0 bases from J, with 9 bases between. The CDR3 sequence: CASRRLDSYNEQFF. CDR3 coding DNA: TGTGCCAGCAGAAGACTGGACTCCTACAATGAGCAGTTCTTC.